Shown below are 8 T cell receptor beta chains from a single sample sequenced in a study of blood T cell repertoires in COVID-19. Libraries were prepared by immunoSEQ multiplex PCR; TCRdb keeps only in-frame clonotypes and omits some of them. The sample records about 170,000 clones, around 79% being singletons. Material: PBMCs or T cells enriched from blood (not recorded which). The origin of the receptors is a woman aged 70-85 years in a cohort exposed to, infected with or recovered from COVID-19 (not recorded which).

The V and J genes are TRBV29-1 and TRBJ2-5; D is perhaps TRBD2 (6 bases). The CDR3 contains 13 residues. V lost 0 bases and J lost 5, with 10 bases in between. Germline V gene data show CDR1 as SQVTM and CDR2 as ANQGSEA. This CDR3 reads CSVEDGGSETQYF. The CDR3, as DNA: TGCAGCGTTGAAGATGGGGGGAGCGAGACCCAGTACTTC.

There are a few counts of this clone. The genes are TRBV7-2 and TRBJ1-1; D is unresolved. With 4 bases removed from V and 0 bases from J, the gap between germline ends came to 9 bases. CDR1 and CDR2 from the germline V gene are SGHTA and FQGNSA. This CDR3 has 14 amino acids. In nucleotides, the CDR3 is TGTGCCAGCAGCTCCGGGAGTTTGAACACTGAAGCTTTCTTT. Translated, it gives CASSSGSLNTEAFF.

The J gene is TRBJ1-2, the V gene TRBV9; 11 bases are a match to TRBD1. Germline assignment: CDR1 SGDLS and CDR2 YYNGEE. The ends lost 5 bases at V and 2 bases at J; junction bases unmatched: 5. The CDR3 length is 15 residues. In DNA form, the CDR3 reads TGTGCCAGCAGGGTGGGACAGGGGGTGAACTATGGCTACACCTTC. Protein sequence: CASRVGQGVNYGYTF.

The chain links TRBV6-5 to TRBJ2-1; TRBD2 matches 12 bases. This CDR3 is 14 amino acids long. J was trimmed by 6 bases and V by 5 bases; bases with no gene match: 2. The germline V gene has CDR1 MNHEY and CDR2 SVGAGI. This CDR3 reads CASSTGLAGNEQFF. The DNA for the CDR3 is TGTGCCAGCAGTACGGGACTAGCGGGCAATGAGCAGTTCTTC.

This chain joins TRBV3-1 (or the pseudogene TRBV3-2) and TRBJ2-1; 8 bases are a match to TRBD2. Unmatched junction bases numbered 7, after V lost 4 bases and J lost 2 bases. CDR3 size: 16 residues. Germline V lookup: CDR1 LGHDT, CDR2 YNNKEL (reference sequence). CDR3 DNA sequence: TGTGCCAGCAGCCCCATCGGGAGGGACCCCTACAATGAGCAGTTCTTC. Translated, it gives CASSPIGRDPYNEQFF.

This clone turned up a few times. This sequence joins TRBV18 and TRBJ2-1; D possibly corresponds to TRBD1 (6 bases). V shed 8 bases and J shed 4 bases, with 18 bases lying between them. This CDR3 is 15 amino acids long. CDR1 and CDR2 from the germline V gene are KGHSH and LQKENI. The CDR3 is CASALTLGGYNEQFF. The CDR3 bases are TGTGCCAGCGCGCTAACCTTAGGGGGATACAATGAGCAGTTCTTC.

V usage is TRBV12-5 and J usage is TRBJ1-5; 7 bases fit TRBD1. The CDR3 length is 14 residues. J gave up 2 bases and V 5 bases, and 3 bases lay outside the gene matches. Looked up from germline, CDR1 is LGHNT and CDR2 is FRNRAP. CDR3 nucleotides: TGTGCTAGTGGTCCCGGGACAGGCAATCAGCCCCAGCATTTT. It specifies CASGPGTGNQPQHF.

V and J are TRBV4-1 and TRBJ2-7; D ambiguous. The CDR3 covers 13 residues. V was trimmed by 4 bases and J by 6 bases, leaving 13 bases between them. In germline, CDR1 is MGHRA, CDR2 YSYEKL. The CDR3 coding sequence is TGCGCCAGCAGCCCGCTCCTCGCCGGCGAGCAGTACTTC. Protein product: CASSPLLAGEQYF.